Below are 22 T cell receptor beta chains sequenced from a single sample in a study of blood T cell repertoires in COVID-19 (dated by TCRdb to the early 2020s). The receptor library was made with the immunoSEQ multiplex PCR assay. TCRdb took this table from immuneACCESS and kept in-frame rearrangements with V and J called. Such tables lack part of the clones; where checked against another copy, unresolved V genes explain under half of the gap, and the rest is unexplained. The sample has 100,000 to 120,000 clones on record, approximately 85% of them singletons. The leading ten clones occupy 2.4% of the sample. Sequenced material: peripheral blood. These receptor sequences come from a human donor in a cohort sampled during active COVID-19.

This clone was recorded only once. CDR3 coding DNA: TGTGCCAGCAGAAGGACAGGGCAGGGCTACACCTTC. Amino acid sequence: CASRRTGQGYTF. This chain uses TRBV28 with TRBJ1-2, with 8 positions matching TRBD1. V was clipped by 6 bases and J by 8 bases; unmatched bases: 5. The CDR3 runs to 12 residues. Germline V lookup: CDR1 MDHEN, CDR2 SYDVKM.

This sequence joins TRBV5-5 and TRBJ2-3, with 8 bases identical to TRBD2. The trim removed 0 bases at V and 4 bases at J, leaving 13 bases unmatched. The germline CDR1 and CDR2 sequences are SGHKS and YYEKEE (reference sequence). CDR3 length: 18 amino acids. The CDR3 spells CASSLVASGLNLADTQYF. The CDR3 bases are TGTGCCAGCAGCTTGGTGGCTAGCGGGTTAAACCTGGCAGATACGCAGTATTTT.

The chain employs TRBV4-1 and TRBJ1-1; D gene uncertain. Germline CDR1 and CDR2: MGHRA and YSYEKL. The CDR3 totals 15 residues. V was trimmed by 3 bases and J by 2 bases, leaving 13 bases between them. CDR3 DNA: TGCGCCAGCAGCCACTTAAGCCCGGGTAACACTGAAGCTTTCTTT. Encoded protein: CASSHLSPGNTEAFF.

This clone was observed once. DNA of the CDR3: TGCAGCGTTGCTGGGGGGGGCCCTGAGACCCAGTACTTC. Translating it yields CSVAGGGPETQYF. This chain connects TRBV29-1 to TRBJ2-5, with a tentative D call TRBD2 (7 bases). The CDR3 consists of 13 residues. V lost 4 bases, J lost 5 bases, and 14 bases lay in between. Germline CDR1 SQVTM, CDR2 ANQGSEA.

The chain links TRBV27 to TRBJ1-2; no clear D. CDR3 length: 14 residues. Germline CDR1 MNHEY, CDR2 SMNVEV (reference sequence). V was clipped by 3 bases and J by 4 bases, with 12 bases between them. The CDR3 here is CASSLSAQFYGYTF. The DNA of the CDR3 is TGTGCCAGCAGTTTGAGTGCGCAATTCTATGGCTACACCTTC.

The rearrangement joins TRBV6-5 to TRBJ1-2, with D perhaps matching TRBD1 (6 bases). CDR1 is MNHEY and CDR2 is SVGAGI in the germline V gene. The CDR3 is 13 residues long. Trimming cost V 6 bases and J 7 bases, with 15 bases left between them. CDR3 amino acids: CASRITGSGGYTF. The DNA of the CDR3 is TGTGCCAGCAGGATCACAGGGAGCGGTGGCTACACCTTC.

V usage is TRBV19 and J usage is TRBJ1-4, with a possible D match to TRBD1 (5 bases). Germline V lookup: CDR1 LNHDA, CDR2 SQIVND (reference sequence). The V end was cut by 0 bases, the J end by 8 bases, with 19 bases between. The CDR3 loop spans 17 amino acids. In DNA form, the CDR3 reads TGTGCCAGTAGTATAGACCCTCAGGGCCAGTGGAACGAAAAACTGTTTTTT. Translation gives CASSIDPQGQWNEKLFF.

The chain has TRBV6-5 and TRBJ1-2, with D tentatively TRBD1 (5 bases). The CDR3 covers 13 residues. Germline-derived CDR1 and CDR2 are MNHEY and SVGAGI. V lost 2 bases to trimming and J lost 2 bases, with 6 bases between them. The CDR3 DNA reads as TGTGCCAGCAGTTACGGGGGGAACTATGGCTACACCTTC. As protein: CASSYGGNYGYTF.

The chain links TRBV11-2 to TRBJ2-2; D is perhaps TRBD1 (6 bases). The germline V and J ends were trimmed by 4 bases and 6 bases, with 6 bases remaining between them. The CDR3 runs to 12 residues. Germline CDR1 is SGHAT and CDR2 is FQNNGV. The CDR3 DNA is TGTGCCAGCAGCTGGGGGCCCGGGGAGCTGTTTTTT. Its translation: CASSWGPGELFF.

The table lists this clone with a count of one. This chain uses TRBV28 with TRBJ2-7, with a possible D match to TRBD1 (5 bases). CDR3 length equals 14 residues. The germline CDR1 and CDR2 sequences are MDHEN and SYDVKM. The ends were cut back, 3 bases at V and 5 bases at J, with 14 bases in the middle. The CDR3 DNA reads TGTGCCAGCAGTTTCTCAGGGTCACTCGACGAGCAGTACTTC. It codes for CASSFSGSLDEQYF.

This clone appeared once. The J gene is TRBJ2-3, the V gene TRBV2, with D perhaps matching TRBD1 (6 bases). The V end lost 6 bases, the J end lost 0 bases, and 10 bases lay between the germline ends. CDR1 and CDR2 (germline): SNHLY, FYNNEI. The CDR3 is made up of 14 amino acids. The CDR3 DNA is TGTGCCAGCAGCCCACAGGGAAGCACAGATACGCAGTATTTT. It yields the protein CASSPQGSTDTQYF.

J is TRBJ2-7 and V is TRBV7-2, with 8 bases lining up with TRBD2. Per the germline V gene, CDR1 is SGHTA and CDR2 is FQGNSA. This CDR3 is 17 amino acids long. J lost 1 base, V lost 5 bases, and 13 bases had no gene match. Written as DNA, the CDR3 is TGTGCCAGCAGCCCTACCGGCGGGGGGCTCCGTTCCTACGAGCAGTACTTC. Translating it yields CASSPTGGGLRSYEQYF.

J is TRBJ1-4 and V is TRBV7-9; D unresolved. The CDR3 runs to 15 residues. Trimming stripped 7 bases from V and 0 bases from J, with 12 bases between. CDR1 SEHNR and CDR2 FQNEAQ come from the germline V gene (reference sequence). The chain's CDR3 is CASTPSGATNEKLFF. The CDR3 DNA reads as TGTGCCAGCACCCCGAGCGGGGCAACTAATGAAAAACTGTTTTTT. Based on the CDR3 plus reference TRBV7-9 and TRBJ1-4, the full variable domain is DTGVSQNPRHKITKRGQNVTFRCDPISEHNRLYWYRQTLGQGPEFLTYFQNEAQLEKSRLLSDRFSAERPKGSFSTLEIQRTEQGDSAMYLCASTPSGATNEKLFFGSGTQLSVL.

The chain links TRBV28 to TRBJ2-7, with 7 bases that match TRBD2. Per the germline V gene, CDR1 is MDHEN and CDR2 is SYDVKM. The junction had 12 bases not matched to a gene; V was cut back by 7 bases and J by 0 bases. This CDR3 is 16 amino acids long. The DNA for the CDR3 is TGTGCCAGCACCGACCGGGGAGGGGAGATCTCCTACGAGCAGTACTTC. Its protein product is CASTDRGGEISYEQYF.

This clone appeared a few times. This chain links TRBV9 with TRBJ1-1; D may be TRBD1 (6 bases). CDR3 length: 15 amino acids. V dropped 3 bases and J dropped 4 bases, with 16 bases sitting between them. From germline, CDR1 is SGDLS and CDR2 YYNGEE. The DNA of the CDR3 is TGTGCCAGCAGCGAGGGGGATGGGGGCCCCACTGAAGCTTTCTTT. Its translation: CASSEGDGGPTEAFF.

The CDR3 is CASSHRGQGADYGYTF. CDR3 in DNA: TGTGCCAGCAGCCACAGGGGACAGGGGGCAGACTATGGCTACACCTTC. This chain connects TRBV14 to TRBJ1-2, with 12 bases matching TRBD1. V dropped 3 bases and J dropped 3; count of bases not matched to a gene: 5. The CDR3 is 16 residues long. The germline gives CDR1 SGHDN, CDR2 FVKESK. Filled out from reference TRBV14 and TRBJ1-2, the complete variable domain reads EAGVTQFPSHSVIEKGQTVTLRCDPISGHDNLYWYRRVMGKEIKFLLHFVKESKQDESGMPNNRFLAERTGGTYSTLKVQPAELEDSGVYFCASSHRGQGADYGYTFGSGTRLTVV.

The chain carries TRBV11-2 and TRBJ1-5; weak D call: TRBD1 (5 bases). There are 13 residues in the CDR3. V dropped 3 bases and J dropped 7 bases, with 10 bases sitting between them. Germline CDR1 is SGHAT and CDR2 is FQNNGV. CDR3 sequence: CASSFQGGQPQHF. The DNA of the CDR3 is TGTGCCAGCAGCTTCCAGGGTGGCCAGCCCCAGCATTTT.

The chain carries TRBV2 and TRBJ2-3; the match to TRBD2 covers 7 bases. The CDR3 sequence is 13 residues long. Germline V gives CDR1 SNHLY, CDR2 FYNNEI. V lost 8 bases to trimming and J lost 4 bases; unmatched junction nucleotides: 6. The CDR3 loop is CASFERGPDTQYF. As DNA, the CDR3 is TGTGCCAGCTTTGAGCGGGGACCAGATACGCAGTATTTT.

The chain joins TRBV4-1 to TRBJ2-1, with D hard to call. The V gene lost 4 bases and the J gene lost 0 bases, with 10 bases spanning the gap. This CDR3 has 15 amino acids. CDR1 is MGHRA and CDR2 is YSYEKL in the germline V gene. The CDR3, as DNA: TGCGCCAGCAGCCCATCAATTAGCTCCTACAATGAGCAGTTCTTC. Amino acids: CASSPSISSYNEQFF.

The chain carries TRBV11-2 and TRBJ2-1; D unclear. Germline CDR1 is SGHAT and CDR2 is FQNNGV. This CDR3 region has 11 residues. Trimming took 5 bases from V and 9 from J, leaving 8 bases between them. The CDR3 is CASSPVGEQFF. The CDR3 region has the DNA TGTGCCAGCAGCCCGGTTGGTGAGCAGTTCTTC.

Only one count was recorded for this clone. The DNA for the CDR3 is TGTGCCAGCAGTCCGCTAGGGGGAGACGCAGAAAAACTGTTTTTT. The encoded protein is CASSPLGGDAEKLFF. The chain is built from TRBV27 and TRBJ1-4; TRBD1 is a possible D gene (6 bases). The CDR3 spans 15 residues. Trimming left V 5 bases short and J 8 bases short, with 18 bases between. The germline gives CDR1 MNHEY, CDR2 SMNVEV (reference sequence).

The chain uses TRBV25-1 and TRBJ1-1; D not certain. The CDR3 is 15 amino acids. From germline, CDR1 is MGHDK and CDR2 SYGVNS. Trimming pared 2 bases from V and 2 bases from J, leaving 12 bases between. The CDR3 DNA reads as TGTGCCAGCAGTGAAGTTTTGGGCGAAAACACTGAAGCTTTCTTT. Its protein product is CASSEVLGENTEAFF.